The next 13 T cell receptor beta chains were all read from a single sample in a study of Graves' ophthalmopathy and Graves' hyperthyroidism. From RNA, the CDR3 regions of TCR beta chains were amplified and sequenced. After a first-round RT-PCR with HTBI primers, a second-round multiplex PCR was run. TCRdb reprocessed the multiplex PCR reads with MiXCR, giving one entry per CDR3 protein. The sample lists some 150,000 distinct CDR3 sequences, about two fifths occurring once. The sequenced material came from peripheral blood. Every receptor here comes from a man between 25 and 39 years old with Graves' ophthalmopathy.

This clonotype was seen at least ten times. In DNA, the CDR3 is TGTGCCAGCCGCTCATATGTGCTCTACGAGCAGTACTTC. It codes for CASRSYVLYEQYF. This rearrangement joins TRBV7-2 to TRBJ2-7; no definite D call. V lost 8 bases and J 3 bases, leaving 14 bases between the germline ends. Germline-derived CDR1 and CDR2 are SGHTA and FQGNSA. CDR3 size: 13 residues. Complete variable domain (other parts from reference TRBV7-2 and TRBJ2-7): GAGVSQSPSNKVTEKGKDVELRCDPISGHTALYWYRQSLGQGLEFLIYFQGNSAPDKSGLPSDRFSAERTGGSVSTLTIQRTQQEDSAVYLCASRSYVLYEQYFGPGTRLTVT.

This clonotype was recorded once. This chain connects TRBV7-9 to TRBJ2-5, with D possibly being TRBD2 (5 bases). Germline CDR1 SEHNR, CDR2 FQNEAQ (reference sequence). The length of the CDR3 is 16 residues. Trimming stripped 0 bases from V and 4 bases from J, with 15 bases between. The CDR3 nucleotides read TGTGCCAGCAGCTTAGCGGTGGGCGGGTCAGCAGAGACCCAGTACTTC. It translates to CASSLAVGGSAETQYF.

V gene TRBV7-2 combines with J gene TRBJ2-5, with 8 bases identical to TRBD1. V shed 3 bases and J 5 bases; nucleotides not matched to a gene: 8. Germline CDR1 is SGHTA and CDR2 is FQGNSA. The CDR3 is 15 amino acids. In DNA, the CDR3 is TGTGCCAGCAGCTTCTTACCAGGGGGCGACGAGACCCAGTACTTC. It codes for CASSFLPGGDETQYF.

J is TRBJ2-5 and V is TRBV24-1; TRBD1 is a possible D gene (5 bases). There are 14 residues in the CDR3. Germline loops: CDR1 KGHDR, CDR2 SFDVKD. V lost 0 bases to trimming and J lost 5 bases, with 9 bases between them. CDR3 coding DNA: TGTGCCACCAGTGATTTGGTGGCAGGGGAGACCCAGTACTTC. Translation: CATSDLVAGETQYF.

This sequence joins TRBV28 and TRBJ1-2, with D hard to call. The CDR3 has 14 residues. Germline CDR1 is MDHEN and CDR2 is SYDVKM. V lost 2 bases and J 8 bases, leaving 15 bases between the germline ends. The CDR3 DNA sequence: TGTGCCAGCAGTTTAGGACGGCACATGAGGGGCTACACCTTC. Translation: CASSLGRHMRGYTF.

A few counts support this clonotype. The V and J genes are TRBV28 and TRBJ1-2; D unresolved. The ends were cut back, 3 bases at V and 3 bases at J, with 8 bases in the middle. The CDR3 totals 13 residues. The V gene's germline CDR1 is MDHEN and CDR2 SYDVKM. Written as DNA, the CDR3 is TGTGCCAGCAGTTTCACATCTTACTATGGCTACACCTTC. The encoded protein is CASSFTSYYGYTF.

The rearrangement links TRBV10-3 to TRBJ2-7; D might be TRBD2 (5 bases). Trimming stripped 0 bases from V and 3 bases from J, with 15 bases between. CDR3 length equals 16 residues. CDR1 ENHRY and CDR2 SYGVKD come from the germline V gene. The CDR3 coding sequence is TGTGCCATCAGTGAGTCCCGGCCGAGGGCGGGCTACGAGCAGTACTTC. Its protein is CAISESRPRAGYEQYF.

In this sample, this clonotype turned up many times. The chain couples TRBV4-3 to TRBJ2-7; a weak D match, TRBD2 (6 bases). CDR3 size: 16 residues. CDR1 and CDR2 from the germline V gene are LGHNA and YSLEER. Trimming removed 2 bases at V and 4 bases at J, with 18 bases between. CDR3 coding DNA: TGCGCCAGCAGCCAATGGCGGCGGGGTGGGACTTACGAGCAGTACTTC. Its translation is CASSQWRRGGTYEQYF.

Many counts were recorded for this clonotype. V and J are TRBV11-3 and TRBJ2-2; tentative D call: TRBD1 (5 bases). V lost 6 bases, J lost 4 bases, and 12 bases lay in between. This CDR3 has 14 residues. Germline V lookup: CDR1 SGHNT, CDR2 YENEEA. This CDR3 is CASRRRGGTGELFF. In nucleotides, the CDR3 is TGTGCCAGCAGACGAAGGGGTGGCACCGGGGAGCTGTTTTTT.

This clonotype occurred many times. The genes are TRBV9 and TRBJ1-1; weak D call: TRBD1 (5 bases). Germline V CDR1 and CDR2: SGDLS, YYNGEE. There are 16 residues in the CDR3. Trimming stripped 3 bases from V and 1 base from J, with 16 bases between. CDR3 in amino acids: CASSAGSLRGNTEAFF. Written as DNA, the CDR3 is TGTGCCAGCAGCGCCGGGTCTTTAAGGGGGAACACTGAAGCTTTCTTT.

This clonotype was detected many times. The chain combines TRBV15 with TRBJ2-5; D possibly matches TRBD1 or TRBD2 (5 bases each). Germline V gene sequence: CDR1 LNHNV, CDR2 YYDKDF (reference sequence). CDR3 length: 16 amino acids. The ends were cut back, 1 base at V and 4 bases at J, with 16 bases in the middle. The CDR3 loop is CATSRATIGAGETQYF. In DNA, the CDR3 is TGTGCCACCAGCAGAGCTACTATCGGGGCGGGAGAGACCCAGTACTTC.

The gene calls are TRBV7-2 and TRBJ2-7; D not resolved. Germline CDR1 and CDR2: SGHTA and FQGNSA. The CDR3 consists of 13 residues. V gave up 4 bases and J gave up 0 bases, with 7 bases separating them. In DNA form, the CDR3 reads TGTGCCAGCAGCTCAACCTTCTCCTACGAGCAGTACTTC. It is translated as CASSSTFSYEQYF.

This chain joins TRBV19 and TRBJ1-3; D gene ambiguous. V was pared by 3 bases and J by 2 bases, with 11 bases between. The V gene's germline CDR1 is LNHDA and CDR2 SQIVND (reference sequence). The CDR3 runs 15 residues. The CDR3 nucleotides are TGTGCCAGTAGTATCGCGGTGGGCGCTGGAAACACCATATATTTT. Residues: CASSIAVGAGNTIYF.